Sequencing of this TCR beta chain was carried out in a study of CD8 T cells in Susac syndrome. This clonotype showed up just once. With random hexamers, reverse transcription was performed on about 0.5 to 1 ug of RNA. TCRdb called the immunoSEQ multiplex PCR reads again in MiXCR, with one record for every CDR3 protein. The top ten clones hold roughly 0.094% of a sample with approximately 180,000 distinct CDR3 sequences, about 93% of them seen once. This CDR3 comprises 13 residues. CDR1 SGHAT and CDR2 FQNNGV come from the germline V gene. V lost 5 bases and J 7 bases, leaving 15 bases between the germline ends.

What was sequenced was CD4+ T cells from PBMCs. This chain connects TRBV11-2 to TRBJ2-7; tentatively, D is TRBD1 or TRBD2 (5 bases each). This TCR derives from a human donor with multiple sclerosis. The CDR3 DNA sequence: TGTGCCAGCAGCCTTGGGACCGCCTCGGAGCAGTACTTC. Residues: CASSLGTASEQYF.